This TCR beta chain is from a study of naive and memory T cell subsets. Study results and limitations: Over 95% of naive TCR sequences appeared only once, unlike memory subsets. Naive and memory subsets had different power law exponents for TCR abundance.

An equimolar mix of two oligonucleotides served as the beta constant-region primer for TRBC1 and TRBC2. Ligated cDNA was amplified by four rounds of PCR with nested alpha and beta constant-region primers and SP2. Via MiXCR, TCRdb re-called the UMI-ligation and nested PCR reads, giving one row per CDR3 protein. The sample includes some 30,000 distinct CDR3 sequences, less than 20% of them seen just once. Four subsets defined by CD45RA and CD27 were sorted after CD3, CD4, CD8 and live/dead staining. Trimming shortened V by 4 bases and J by 5 bases, and 11 bases separated the two germline ends. Germline V gives CDR1 MNHNS, CDR2 SASEGT. CDR3 size: 13 residues. On this clonotype itself: Its specificity is unknown.

The chain couples TRBV6-1 to TRBJ2-5; D is uncertain. This receptor was taken from a human donor in good health. The specimen was effector memory CD4+ T cells from blood. Subset reported: effector memory, CD45RA- CD27-. The CDR3 DNA is TGTGCCAGCAGTGGCCCCAATCAGGAGACCCAGTACTTC. It yields the protein CASSGPNQETQYF.